This TCR beta chain was profiled in a study of blood T cell repertoires in COVID-19. Study details: Italy, Spain and the United States were the sources of the convalescent and acute COVID-19 samples. PBMCs, B-cell-depleted T cells, or T cells provided the cDNA or gDNA that made up the material.

Per the original methods: Using reference gene primer amplification, nucleated cell counts were estimated. The data were produced by immunoSEQ multiplex PCR, yet TCRdb's version contains in-frame clones alone and is incomplete. For V, J and clone size, that table is used; D and trimming come from the DNA. The sample contains around 150,000 clones, approximately 90% of which appear only once. V shed 4 bases and J 6 bases; nucleotides not matched to a gene: 10. Germline CDR1 is SGDLS and CDR2 is YYNGEE. This CDR3 contains 15 residues. Recruited during active infection, patients (from Seattle) were subsequently followed longitudinally.

The chain uses TRBV9 and TRBJ1-2, with TRBD1 identical over 9 bases. The sequence was collected from a human donor with COVID-19, enrolled during active disease. The donor label of this sample is uncertain. The specimen sequenced was peripheral blood. The CDR3 sequence: CASSLYRGRANGYTF. In nucleotides, the CDR3 is TGTGCCAGCAGCTTGTACAGGGGGCGGGCTAATGGCTACACCTTC.